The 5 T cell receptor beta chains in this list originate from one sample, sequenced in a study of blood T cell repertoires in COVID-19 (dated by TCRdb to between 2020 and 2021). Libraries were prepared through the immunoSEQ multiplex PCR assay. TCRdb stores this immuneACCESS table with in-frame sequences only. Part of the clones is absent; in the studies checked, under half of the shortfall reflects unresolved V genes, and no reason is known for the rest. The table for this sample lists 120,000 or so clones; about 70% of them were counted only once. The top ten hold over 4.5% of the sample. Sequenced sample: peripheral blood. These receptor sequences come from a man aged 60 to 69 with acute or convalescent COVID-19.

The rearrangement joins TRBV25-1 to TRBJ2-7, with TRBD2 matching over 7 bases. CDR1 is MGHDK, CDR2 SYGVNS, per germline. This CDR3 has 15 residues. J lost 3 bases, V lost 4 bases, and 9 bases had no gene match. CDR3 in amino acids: CASSARGAGNYEQYF. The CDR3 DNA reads TGTGCCAGCAGTGCCCGAGGAGCGGGGAACTACGAGCAGTACTTC.

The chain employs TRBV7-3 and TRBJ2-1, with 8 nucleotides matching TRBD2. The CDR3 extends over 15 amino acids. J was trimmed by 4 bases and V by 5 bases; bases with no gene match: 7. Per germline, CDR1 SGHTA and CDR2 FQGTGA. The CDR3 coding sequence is TGTGCCAGCAGCGTTACTAGCGGAGCTTACAATGAGCAGTTCTTC. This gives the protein CASSVTSGAYNEQFF.

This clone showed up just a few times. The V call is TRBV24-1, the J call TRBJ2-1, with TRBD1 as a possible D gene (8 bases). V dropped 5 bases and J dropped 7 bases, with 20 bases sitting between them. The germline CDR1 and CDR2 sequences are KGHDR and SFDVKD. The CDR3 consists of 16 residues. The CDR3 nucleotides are TGTGCCACCAGTGGCTACGACAGGGGCGGGGGAAATGAGCAGTTCTTC. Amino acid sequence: CATSGYDRGGGNEQFF.

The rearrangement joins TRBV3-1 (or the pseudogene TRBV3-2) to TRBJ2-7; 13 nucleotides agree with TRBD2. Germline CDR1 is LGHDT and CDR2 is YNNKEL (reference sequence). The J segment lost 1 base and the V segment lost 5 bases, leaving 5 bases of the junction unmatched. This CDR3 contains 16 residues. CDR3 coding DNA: TGTGCCAGCAGCGCCGGGACTAGCGGGACTTCCTACGAGCAGTACTTC. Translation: CASSAGTSGTSYEQYF.

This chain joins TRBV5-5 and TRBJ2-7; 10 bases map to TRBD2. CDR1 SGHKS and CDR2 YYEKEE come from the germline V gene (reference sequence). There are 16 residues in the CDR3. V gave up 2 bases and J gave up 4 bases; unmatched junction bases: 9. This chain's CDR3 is CASSFPTGTSAYEQYF. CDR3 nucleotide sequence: TGTGCCAGCAGCTTTCCGACCGGGACTAGCGCGTACGAGCAGTACTTC.